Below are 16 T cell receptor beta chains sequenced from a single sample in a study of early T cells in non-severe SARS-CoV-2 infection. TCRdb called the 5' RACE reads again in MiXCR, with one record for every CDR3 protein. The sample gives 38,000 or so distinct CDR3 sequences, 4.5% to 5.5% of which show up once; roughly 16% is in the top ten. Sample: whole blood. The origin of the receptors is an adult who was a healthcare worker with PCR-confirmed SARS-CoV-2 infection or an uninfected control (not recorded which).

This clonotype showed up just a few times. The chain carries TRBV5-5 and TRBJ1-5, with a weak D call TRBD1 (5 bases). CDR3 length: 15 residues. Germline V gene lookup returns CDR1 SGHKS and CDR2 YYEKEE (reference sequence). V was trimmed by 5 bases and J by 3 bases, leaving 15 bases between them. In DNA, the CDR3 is TGTGCCAGCAGGACTGGGACGGCCACCAATCAGCCCCAGCATTTT. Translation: CASRTGTATNQPQHF.

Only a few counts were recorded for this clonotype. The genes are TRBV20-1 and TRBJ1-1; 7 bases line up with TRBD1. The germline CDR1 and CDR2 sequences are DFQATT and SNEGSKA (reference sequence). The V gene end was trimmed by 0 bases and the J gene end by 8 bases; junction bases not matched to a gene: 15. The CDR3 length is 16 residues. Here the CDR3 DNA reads TGCAGTGCTAGAGATACCGGGACAGACTACCGGGGGGAAGCTTTCTTT. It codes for CSARDTGTDYRGEAFF.

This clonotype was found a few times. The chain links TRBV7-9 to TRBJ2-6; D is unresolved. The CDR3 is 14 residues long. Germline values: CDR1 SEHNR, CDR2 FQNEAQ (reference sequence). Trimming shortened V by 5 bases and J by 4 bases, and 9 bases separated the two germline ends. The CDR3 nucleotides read TGTGCCAGCAGCCGGAACTCCGGGGCCAACGTCCTGACTTTC. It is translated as CASSRNSGANVLTF.

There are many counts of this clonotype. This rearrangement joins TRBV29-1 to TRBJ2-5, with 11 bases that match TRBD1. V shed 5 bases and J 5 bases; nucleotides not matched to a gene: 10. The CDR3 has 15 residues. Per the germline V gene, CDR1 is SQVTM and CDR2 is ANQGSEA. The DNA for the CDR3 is TGCAGCGTTCGATTAGGACAGGGGGCTTGGGAGACCCAGTACTTC. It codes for CSVRLGQGAWETQYF.

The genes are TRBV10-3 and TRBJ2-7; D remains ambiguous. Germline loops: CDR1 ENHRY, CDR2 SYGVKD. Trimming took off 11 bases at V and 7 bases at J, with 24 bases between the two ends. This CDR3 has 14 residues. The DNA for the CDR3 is TGTGCCGCGTCCCGTGGAGAGGAAGGGATTGAGCAGTACTTC. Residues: CAASRGEEGIEQYF.

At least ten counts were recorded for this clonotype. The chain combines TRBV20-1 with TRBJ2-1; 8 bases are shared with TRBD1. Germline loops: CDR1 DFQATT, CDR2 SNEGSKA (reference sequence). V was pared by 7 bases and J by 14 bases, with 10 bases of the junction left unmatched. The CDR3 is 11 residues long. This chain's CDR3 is CSVRRDRRKFF. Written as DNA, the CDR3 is TGCAGTGTTCGCCGGGACAGGAGAAAGTTCTTC.

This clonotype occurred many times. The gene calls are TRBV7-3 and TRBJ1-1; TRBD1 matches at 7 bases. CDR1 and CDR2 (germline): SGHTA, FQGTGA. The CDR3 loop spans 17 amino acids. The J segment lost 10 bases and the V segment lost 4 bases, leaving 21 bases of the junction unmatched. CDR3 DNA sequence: TGTGCCAGCAGCTCTACCAACAATCGGGACAGAACGTCGGCAGCTTTCTTT. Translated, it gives CASSSTNNRDRTSAAFF.

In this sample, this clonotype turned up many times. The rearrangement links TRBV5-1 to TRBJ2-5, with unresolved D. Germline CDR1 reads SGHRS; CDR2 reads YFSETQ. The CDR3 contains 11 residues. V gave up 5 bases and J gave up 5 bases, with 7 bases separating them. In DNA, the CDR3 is TGCGCCAGCAGTTCGGGTGAGACCCAGTACTTC. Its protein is CASSSGETQYF.

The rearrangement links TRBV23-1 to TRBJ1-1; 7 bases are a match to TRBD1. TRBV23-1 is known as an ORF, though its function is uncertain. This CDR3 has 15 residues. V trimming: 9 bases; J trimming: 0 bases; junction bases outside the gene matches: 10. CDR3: CASQRDRAMNTEAFF. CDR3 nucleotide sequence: TGCGCCAGTCAACGGGACAGAGCGATGAACACTGAAGCTTTCTTT.

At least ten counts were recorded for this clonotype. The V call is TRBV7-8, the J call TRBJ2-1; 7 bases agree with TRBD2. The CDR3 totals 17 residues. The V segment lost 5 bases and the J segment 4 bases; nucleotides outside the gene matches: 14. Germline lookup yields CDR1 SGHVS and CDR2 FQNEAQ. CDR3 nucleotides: TGTGCCAGCAGCCTCGCTGTCGGAGCGGGGCCTTACAATGAGCAGTTCTTC. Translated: CASSLAVGAGPYNEQFF.

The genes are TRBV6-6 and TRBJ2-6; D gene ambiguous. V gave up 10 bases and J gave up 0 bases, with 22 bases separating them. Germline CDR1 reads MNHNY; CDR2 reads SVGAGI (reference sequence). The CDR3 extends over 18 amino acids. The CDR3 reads CATKDFARQTSGANVLTF. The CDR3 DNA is TGTGCCACCAAAGACTTCGCCAGGCAAACCTCTGGGGCCAACGTCCTGACTTTC.

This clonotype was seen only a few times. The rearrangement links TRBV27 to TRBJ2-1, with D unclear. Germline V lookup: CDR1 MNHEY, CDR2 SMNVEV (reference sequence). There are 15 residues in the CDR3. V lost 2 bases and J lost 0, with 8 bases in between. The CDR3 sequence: CASSLSADSYNEQFF. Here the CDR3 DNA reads TGTGCCAGCAGTTTAAGTGCCGACTCCTACAATGAGCAGTTCTTC.

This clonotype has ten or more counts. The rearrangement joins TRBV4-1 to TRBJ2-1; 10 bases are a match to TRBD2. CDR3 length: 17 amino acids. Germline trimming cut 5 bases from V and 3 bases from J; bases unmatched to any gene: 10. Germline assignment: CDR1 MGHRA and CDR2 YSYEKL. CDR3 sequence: CASSALLAGADYNEQFF. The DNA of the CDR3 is TGCGCCAGCAGCGCGCTCCTAGCGGGGGCGGACTACAATGAGCAGTTCTTC.

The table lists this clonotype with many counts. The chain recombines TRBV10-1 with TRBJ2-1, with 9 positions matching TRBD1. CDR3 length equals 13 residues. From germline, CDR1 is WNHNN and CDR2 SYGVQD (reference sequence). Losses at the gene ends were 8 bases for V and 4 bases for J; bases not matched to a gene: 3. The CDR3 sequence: CASGTGYYNEQFF. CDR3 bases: TGCGCCAGCGGGACAGGGTATTACAATGAGCAGTTCTTC.

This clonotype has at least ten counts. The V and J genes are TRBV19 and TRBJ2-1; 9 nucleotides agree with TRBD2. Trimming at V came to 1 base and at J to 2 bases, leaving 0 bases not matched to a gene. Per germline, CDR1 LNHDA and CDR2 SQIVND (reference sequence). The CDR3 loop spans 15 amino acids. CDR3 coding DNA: TGTGCCAGTAGTATAGCTAGCGGGGCCTACAATGAGCAGTTCTTC. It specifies CASSIASGAYNEQFF.

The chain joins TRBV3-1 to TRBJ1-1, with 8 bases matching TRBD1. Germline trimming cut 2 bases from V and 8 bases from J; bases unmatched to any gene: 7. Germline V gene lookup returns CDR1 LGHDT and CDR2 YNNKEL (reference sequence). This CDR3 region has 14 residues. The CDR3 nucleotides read TGTGCCAGCAGCCAATCGACAGGGGTGGGAGAAGCTTTCTTT. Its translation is CASSQSTGVGEAFF.